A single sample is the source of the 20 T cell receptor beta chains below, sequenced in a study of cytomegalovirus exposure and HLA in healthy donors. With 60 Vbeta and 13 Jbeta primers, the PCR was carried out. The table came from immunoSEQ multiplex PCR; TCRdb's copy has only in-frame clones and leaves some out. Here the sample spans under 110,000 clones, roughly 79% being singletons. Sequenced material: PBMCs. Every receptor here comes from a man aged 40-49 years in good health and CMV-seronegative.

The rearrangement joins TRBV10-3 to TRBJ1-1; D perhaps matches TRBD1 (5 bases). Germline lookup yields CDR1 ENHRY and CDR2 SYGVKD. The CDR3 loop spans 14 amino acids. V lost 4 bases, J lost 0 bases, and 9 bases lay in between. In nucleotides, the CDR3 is TGTGCCATCAGTGTACCGGGGGTGAACACTGAAGCTTTCTTT. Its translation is CAISVPGVNTEAFF.

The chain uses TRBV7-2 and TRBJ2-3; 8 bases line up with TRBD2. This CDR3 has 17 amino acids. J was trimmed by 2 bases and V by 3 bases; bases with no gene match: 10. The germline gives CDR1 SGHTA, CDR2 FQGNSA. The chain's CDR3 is CASSLGLSGGITDTQYF. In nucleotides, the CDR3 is TGTGCCAGCAGCTTGGGGCTCTCGGGGGGGATCACAGATACGCAGTATTTT.

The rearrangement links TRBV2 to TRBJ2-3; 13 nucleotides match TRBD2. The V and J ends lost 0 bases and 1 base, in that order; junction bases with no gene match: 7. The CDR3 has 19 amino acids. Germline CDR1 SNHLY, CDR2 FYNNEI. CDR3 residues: CASSEARGLAGARTDTQYF. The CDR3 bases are TGTGCCAGCAGTGAAGCGCGAGGACTAGCGGGGGCCCGCACAGATACGCAGTATTTT.

The CDR3 is CASSAYSGGEYNEQFF. CDR3 bases: TGTGCCAGCAGCGCATATAGCGGGGGGGAATACAATGAGCAGTTCTTC. This chain connects TRBV7-2 to TRBJ2-1; 11 bases match TRBD2. This CDR3 region has 16 residues. Per germline, CDR1 SGHTA and CDR2 FQGNSA. Trimming took 5 bases from V and 4 from J; bases not matched to a gene: 7.

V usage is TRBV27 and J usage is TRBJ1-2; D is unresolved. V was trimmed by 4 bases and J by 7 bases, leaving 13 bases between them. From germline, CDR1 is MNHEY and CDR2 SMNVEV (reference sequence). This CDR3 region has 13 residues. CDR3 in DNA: TGTGCCAGCAGTTCAAACAGTTTTGTTGGCTACACCTTC. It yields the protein CASSSNSFVGYTF.

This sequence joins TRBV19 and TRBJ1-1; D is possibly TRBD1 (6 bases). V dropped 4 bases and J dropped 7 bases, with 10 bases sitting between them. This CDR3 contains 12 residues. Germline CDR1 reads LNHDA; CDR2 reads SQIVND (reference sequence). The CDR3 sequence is CASSSGQYEAFF. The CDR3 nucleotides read TGTGCCAGTAGTAGCGGACAGTATGAAGCTTTCTTT.

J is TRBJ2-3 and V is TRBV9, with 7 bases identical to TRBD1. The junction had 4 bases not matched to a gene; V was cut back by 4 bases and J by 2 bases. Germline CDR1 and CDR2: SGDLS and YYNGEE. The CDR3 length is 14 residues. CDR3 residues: CASSPGGYTDTQYF. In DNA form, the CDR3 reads TGTGCCAGCAGCCCAGGGGGTTACACAGATACGCAGTATTTT.

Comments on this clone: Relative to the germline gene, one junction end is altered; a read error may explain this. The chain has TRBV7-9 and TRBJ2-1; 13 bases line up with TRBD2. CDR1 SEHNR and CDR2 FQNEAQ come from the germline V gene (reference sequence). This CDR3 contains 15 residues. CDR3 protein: CSSSLQGLAGFEQFF. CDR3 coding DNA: TGTTCCAGCAGCTTACAGGGACTAGCGGGGTTTGAGCAGTTCTTC.

The CDR3 is CASSPRQQGVNTEAFF. The CDR3 DNA reads as TGTGCCAGCTCACCACGACAACAGGGTGTGAACACTGAAGCTTTCTTT. The chain is built from TRBV18 and TRBJ1-1, with D perhaps matching TRBD1 (6 bases). Trimming left V 1 base short and J 0 bases short, with 12 bases between. The CDR3 length is 16 residues. The germline CDR1 and CDR2 sequences are KGHSH and LQKENI.

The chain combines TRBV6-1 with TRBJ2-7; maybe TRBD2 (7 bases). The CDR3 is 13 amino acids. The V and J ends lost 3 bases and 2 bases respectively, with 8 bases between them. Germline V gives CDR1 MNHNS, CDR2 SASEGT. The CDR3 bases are TGTGCCAGCAGTGACGGGGGGCCCTACGAGCAGTACTTC. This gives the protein CASSDGGPYEQYF.

In DNA, the CDR3 is TGTGCTAGTGGTTTGGGACAGGGGGAAAAGGGTGAGCAGTTCTTC. Protein: CASGLGQGEKGEQFF. The chain recombines TRBV12-5 with TRBJ2-1; 9 nucleotides agree with TRBD1. With 1 base clipped from V and 9 bases from J, the junction kept 7 bases outside the gene matches. This CDR3 has 15 residues. CDR1 is LGHNT and CDR2 is FRNRAP in the germline V gene.

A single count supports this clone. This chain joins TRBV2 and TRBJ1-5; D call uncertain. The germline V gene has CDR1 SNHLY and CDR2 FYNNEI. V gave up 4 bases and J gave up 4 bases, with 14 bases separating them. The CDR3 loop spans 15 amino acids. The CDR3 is CASSALEGGNQPQHF. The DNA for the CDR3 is TGTGCCAGCAGTGCGTTGGAGGGTGGGAATCAGCCCCAGCATTTT.

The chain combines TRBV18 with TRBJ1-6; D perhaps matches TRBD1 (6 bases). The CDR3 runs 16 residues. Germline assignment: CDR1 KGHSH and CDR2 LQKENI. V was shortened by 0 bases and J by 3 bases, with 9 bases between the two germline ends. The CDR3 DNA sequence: TGTGCCAGCTCACCACCGGGGGGGCTCTATAATTCACCCCTCCACTTT. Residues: CASSPPGGLYNSPLHF.

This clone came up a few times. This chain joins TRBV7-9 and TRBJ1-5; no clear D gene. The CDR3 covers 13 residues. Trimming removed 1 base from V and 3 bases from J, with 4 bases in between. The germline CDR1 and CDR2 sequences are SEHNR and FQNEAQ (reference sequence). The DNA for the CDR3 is TGTGCCAGCAGCTTAGGCGTCAATCAGCCCCAGCATTTT. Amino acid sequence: CASSLGVNQPQHF.

CDR3 sequence reads: CASSHGPGTAYPNYGYTF. The CDR3 DNA is TGTGCCAGCAGCCACGGACCCGGGACAGCATACCCTAACTATGGCTACACCTTC. The rearrangement uses TRBV4-2 and TRBJ1-2; 7 nucleotides match TRBD1. Germline lookup yields CDR1 LGHNA and CDR2 YNFKEQ. The CDR3 is 18 amino acids. V trimming: 3 bases; J trimming: 0 bases; junction bases outside the gene matches: 13.

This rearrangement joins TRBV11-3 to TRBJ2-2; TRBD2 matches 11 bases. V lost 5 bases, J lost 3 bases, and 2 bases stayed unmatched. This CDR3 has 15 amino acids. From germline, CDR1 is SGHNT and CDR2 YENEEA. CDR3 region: CASSKGLADTGELFF. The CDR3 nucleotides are TGTGCCAGCAGCAAGGGACTAGCGGACACCGGGGAGCTGTTTTTT.

The CDR3 is CASVSSGANVLTF. The CDR3 DNA reads as TGTGCCAGCGTTAGCTCTGGGGCCAACGTCCTGACTTTC. This chain links TRBV28 with TRBJ2-6; D gene uncertain. The CDR3 is 13 amino acids. The V end was cut by 8 bases, the J end by 0 bases, with 5 bases between. Germline loops: CDR1 MDHEN, CDR2 SYDVKM.

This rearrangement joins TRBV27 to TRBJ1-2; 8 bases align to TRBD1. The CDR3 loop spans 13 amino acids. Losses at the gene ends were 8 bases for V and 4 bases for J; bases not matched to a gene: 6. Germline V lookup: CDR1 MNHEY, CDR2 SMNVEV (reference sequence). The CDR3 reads CASRTGSTYGYTF. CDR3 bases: TGTGCCAGCCGGACAGGGAGTACCTATGGCTACACCTTC.

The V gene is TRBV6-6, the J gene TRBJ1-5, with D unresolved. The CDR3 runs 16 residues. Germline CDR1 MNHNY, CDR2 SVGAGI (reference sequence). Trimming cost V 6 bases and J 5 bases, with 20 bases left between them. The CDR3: CASSFHGRGADQPQHF. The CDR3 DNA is TGTGCCAGCAGCTTCCACGGCCGAGGAGCCGATCAGCCCCAGCATTTT.

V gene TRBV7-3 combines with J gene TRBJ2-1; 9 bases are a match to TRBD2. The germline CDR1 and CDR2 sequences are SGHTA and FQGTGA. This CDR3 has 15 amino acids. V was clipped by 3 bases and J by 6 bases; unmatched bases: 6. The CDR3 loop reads CASSFGGGARNEQFF. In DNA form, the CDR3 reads TGTGCCAGCAGCTTCGGCGGGGGGGCCCGCAATGAGCAGTTCTTC. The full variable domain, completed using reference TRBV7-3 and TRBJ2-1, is GAGVSQTPSNKVTEKGKYVELRCDPISGHTALYWYRQSLGQGPEFLIYFQGTGAADDSGLPNDRFFAVRPEGSVSTLKIQRTERGDSAVYLCASSFGGGARNEQFFGPGTRLTVL.